A selection of T cell receptor beta chains follows, all from one sample in a study of blood T cell repertoires in COVID-19. Sequencing used immunoSEQ multiplex PCR; TCRdb keeps in-frame clones, though not all of them. The table has about 120,000 clones, 70% to 90% seen once; the top ten hold 3.8%. The sequencing input was peripheral blood. These TCRs come from a woman aged 45-60 years with acute or convalescent COVID-19. Both conserved end residues are part of each CDR3. D genes are given only for firm matches. Size values are once, few and many counts, or a class for expanded clones, and some rows have none.

J gene,clone size,D gene,V gene,CDR3 protein,CDR3 DNA
TRBJ2-7,-,-,TRBV9,CASSVGDSSSYEQYF,TGTGCCAGCAGCGTAGGAGACTCGAGCTCCTACGAGCAGTACTTC
TRBJ2-2,-,-,TRBV4-1,CASSQGEAGELFF,TGCGCCAGCAGCCAAGGGGAGGCAGGGGAGCTGTTTTTT
TRBJ1-3,-,TRBD1,TRBV5-1,CASSSSTTGGSGNTIYF,TGCGCCAGCAGCTCCTCTACCACAGGGGGCTCTGGAAACACCATATATTTT
TRBJ1-2,-,-,TRBV4-1,CASSQQGPLRGYTF,TGCGCCAGCAGCCAGCAGGGCCCTTTGCGGGGCTACACCTTC
TRBJ1-6,once,-,TRBV27,CASSSRGGRHNSPLHF,TGTGCCAGCAGTTCTCGGGGGGGGCGCCATAATTCACCCCTCCACTTT
TRBJ2-1,-,-,TRBV30,CAWDPERSSYNEQFF,TGTGCCTGGGATCCAGAGCGGAGCTCCTACAATGAGCAGTTCTTC
TRBJ1-1,few,-,TRBV13,CASSLREIEAFF,TGTGCCAGCAGCTTAAGAGAGATTGAAGCTTTCTTT
TRBJ1-2,-,-,TRBV12-5,CASGGGFGGYTF,TGTGCTAGTGGGGGGGGGTTTGGTGGCTACACCTTC
TRBJ2-2,-,TRBD2,TRBV3-1/TRBV3-2,CASSPSGVRIGELFF,TGTGCCAGCAGTCCCAGCGGGGTCAGGATCGGGGAGCTGTTTTTT
TRBJ1-1,-,TRBD1,TRBV7-9,CASSIYRGAEAFF,TGTGCCAGCAGCATTTACAGGGGTGCTGAAGCTTTCTTT
TRBJ1-1,-,-,TRBV28,CASSNQTGFGEAFF,TGTGCCAGCAGCAACCAAACAGGGTTCGGTGAAGCTTTCTTT
TRBJ1-6,-,-,TRBV4-1,CASSQVATSGSPLHF,TGCGCCAGCAGCCAAGTGGCTACCTCAGGATCACCCCTCCACTTT
TRBJ1-5,-,TRBD1,TRBV28,CASSPPPGQGQPQHF,TGTGCCAGCTCACCCCCCCCGGGACAGGGTCAGCCCCAGCATTTT
TRBJ1-1,-,-,TRBV11-3,CASSLVATDTEAFF,TGTGCCAGCAGCTTAGTGGCGACTGACACTGAAGCTTTCTTT
TRBJ1-5,-,-,TRBV25-1,CASSANPNQPQHF,TGTGCCAGCAGTGCTAACCCCAATCAGCCCCAGCATTTT
TRBJ2-1,-,-,TRBV6-6,CASSRQQGGPYNEQFF,TGTGCCAGCAGCCGACAACAGGGTGGCCCCTACAATGAGCAGTTCTTC
TRBJ1-2,-,-,TRBV3-1/TRBV3-2,CASSQYYPGTPNNYGYTF,TGTGCCAGCAGCCAATACTATCCCGGGACACCTAATAACTATGGCTACACCTTC
TRBJ1-1,-,-,TRBV2,CASSDSAVRVAFF,TGTGCCAGCAGTGATTCGGCCGTTCGGGTGGCTTTCTTT
TRBJ1-2,-,-,TRBV6-4,CASSEQRMLNYGYTF,TGTGCCAGCAGTGAGCAGCGGATGTTAAACTATGGCTACACCTTC
TRBJ2-5,few,-,TRBV13,CASSLRKGEVEETQYF,TGTGCCAGCAGCTTAAGGAAGGGAGAGGTGGAAGAGACCCAGTACTTC
TRBJ2-6,-,-,TRBV19,CASTAGSSGANVLTF,TGTGCCAGTACGGCGGGGTCCTCTGGGGCCAACGTCCTGACTTTC
TRBJ1-1,once,-,TRBV18,CASSPPKGSMNTEAFF,TGTGCCAGCTCACCACCAAAGGGGTCTATGAACACTGAAGCTTTCTTT
TRBJ2-5,-,TRBD1,TRBV2,CASHNRGESGTQYF,TGTGCCAGCCATAACAGGGGGGAATCGGGGACCCAGTACTTC
TRBJ2-7,-,-,TRBV18,CASSPALRDEQYF,TGTGCCAGCTCACCAGCCCTCAGGGACGAGCAGTACTTC
TRBJ2-1,-,-,TRBV7-8,CASTPRGSMYNEQFF,TGTGCCAGCACCCCTCGGGGGTCTATGTACAATGAGCAGTTCTTC
TRBJ1-5,few,-,TRBV19,CASSYGGVGQPQHF,TGTGCCAGTAGCTACGGGGGGGTTGGGCAGCCCCAGCATTTT
TRBJ2-1,once,TRBD1,TRBV7-9,CASTPLAGGNNEQFF,TGTGCCAGCACCCCCTTGGCAGGGGGCAACAATGAGCAGTTCTTC
TRBJ2-7,-,-,TRBV11-2,CASSLNQRPYEQYF,TGTGCCAGCAGCTTGAATCAGCGTCCCTACGAGCAGTACTTC
TRBJ1-4,-,TRBD1,TRBV15,CATSRGDSATNEKLFF,TGTGCCACCAGCAGGGGGGACAGTGCAACTAATGAAAAACTGTTTTTT
TRBJ2-7,-,TRBD1,TRBV6-5,CASSPRTGTYEQYF,TGTGCCAGCAGTCCCCGGACAGGCACCTACGAGCAGTACTTC
TRBJ1-4,-,-,TRBV9,CASSVARGANEKLFF,TGTGCCAGCAGCGTAGCAAGGGGTGCTAATGAAAAACTGTTTTTT
TRBJ1-2,-,TRBD1,TRBV4-1,CASSPTQGGHEFYGYTF,TGCGCCAGCAGCCCGACCCAGGGGGGACACGAGTTTTATGGCTACACCTTC
TRBJ1-1,-,-,TRBV28,CASTSDSLGNTEAFF,TGTGCCAGCACCTCAGACTCCCTGGGGAACACTGAAGCTTTCTTT
TRBJ2-3,-,TRBD2,TRBV7-9,CASRANILAGGMFDTQYF,TGTGCCAGCAGGGCTAACATACTAGCGGGAGGAATGTTCGATACGCAGTATTTT
TRBJ2-1,-,TRBD2,TRBV2,CASSRTPGTRIEQFF,TGTGCCAGCAGTCGAACCCCCGGGACTAGAATTGAGCAGTTCTTC
TRBJ2-5,-,TRBD2,TRBV10-3,CAIKTSEGETQYF,TGTGCCATCAAGACTAGCGAGGGAGAGACCCAGTACTTC
TRBJ2-1,few,TRBD2,TRBV29-1,CSVSGGLAGKSAYNEQFF,TGCAGCGTTTCCGGGGGACTAGCGGGAAAGAGTGCCTACAATGAGCAGTTCTTC
TRBJ1-6,-,-,TRBV3-1/TRBV3-2,CASSPGDSPLHF,TGTGCCAGCAGCCCCGGGGATTCACCCCTCCACTTT
TRBJ2-1,-,-,TRBV7-9,CASSLRSYNEQFF,TGTGCCAGCAGCTTGCGGTCCTACAATGAGCAGTTCTTC
TRBJ2-2,-,-,TRBV6-5,CASTKNRAYPGELFF,TGTGCCAGCACCAAAAACAGGGCCTACCCCGGGGAGCTGTTTTTT
TRBJ2-3,medium-sized,-,TRBV2,CASSAGPARGTDTQYF,TGTGCCAGCAGTGCCGGACCGGCCCGCGGGACAGATACGCAGTATTTT
TRBJ2-1,-,TRBD2,TRBV3-1/TRBV3-2,CASSLSGGRGNEQFF,TGTGCCAGCAGCCTTAGCGGGGGGAGGGGCAATGAGCAGTTCTTC
TRBJ1-3,-,TRBD1,TRBV7-9,CASSWTGLISGNTIYF,TGTGCCAGCAGCTGGACAGGTCTGATCTCTGGAAACACCATATATTTT
TRBJ1-2,-,-,TRBV30,CAWNLRGYYGYTF,TGTGCCTGGAACCTTAGGGGGTACTATGGCTACACCTTC
TRBJ1-4,-,-,TRBV11-2,CASTSTGGAQENEKLFF,TGTGCCAGCACCTCTACCGGGGGGGCGCAAGAAAATGAAAAACTGTTTTTT
TRBJ1-1,-,TRBD1,TRBV18,CASSGQGANTEAFF,TGTGCCAGCTCCGGACAGGGGGCGAACACTGAAGCTTTCTTT
TRBJ1-1,once,TRBD1,TRBV7-9,CASSLAGGNTEAFF,TGTGCCAGCAGCTTGGCAGGGGGGAACACTGAAGCTTTCTTT
TRBJ1-5,-,-,TRBV6-1,CASSGRTWEGWGNQPQHF,TGTGCCAGCAGTGGCAGAACGTGGGAGGGTTGGGGCAATCAGCCCCAGCATTTT
TRBJ2-2,-,TRBD1,TRBV7-9,CASSRDSYTGELFF,TGTGCCAGCAGCCGGGACAGTTACACCGGGGAGCTGTTTTTT